This TCR beta chain originates from a study of CD8+CD57+ T cells in acquired aplastic anemia. The sequenced patients had an expansion of CD8+CD57+ cells seen by flow cytometry. The germline V gene encodes CDR1 SNHLY and CDR2 FYNNEI. CDR3 length: 14 residues. The V end was cut by 0 bases, the J end by 2 bases, with 8 bases between. Genomic DNA served as template for TCR beta VDJ and CDR3 profiling. TCRdb processed the reads anew with MiXCR; each CDR3 protein has one entry. The sample carries roughly 170,000 distinct CDR3 sequences, nearly 50% recorded once. The source is a human donor with aplastic anemia. This chain links TRBV2 with TRBJ2-7; no clear D gene. Sample: sorted CD4+, CD8+, or CD8+CD57+ T cells (not recorded which) from PBMCs. The CDR3 region has the DNA TGTGCCAGCAGTGAAGCGATGGTAGCCTACGAGCAGTACTTC. It is translated as CASSEAMVAYEQYF.